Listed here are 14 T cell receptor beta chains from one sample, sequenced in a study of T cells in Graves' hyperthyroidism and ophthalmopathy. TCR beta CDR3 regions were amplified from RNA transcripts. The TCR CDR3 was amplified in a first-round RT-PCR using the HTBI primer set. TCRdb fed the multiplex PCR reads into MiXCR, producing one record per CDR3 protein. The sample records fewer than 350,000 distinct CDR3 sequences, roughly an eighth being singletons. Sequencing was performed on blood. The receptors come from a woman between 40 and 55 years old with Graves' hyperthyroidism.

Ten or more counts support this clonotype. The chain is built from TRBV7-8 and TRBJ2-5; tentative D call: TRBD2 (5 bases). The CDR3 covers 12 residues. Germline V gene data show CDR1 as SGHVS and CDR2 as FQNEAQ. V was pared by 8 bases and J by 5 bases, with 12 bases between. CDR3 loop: CASGELGETQYF. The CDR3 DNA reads TGTGCCAGCGGCGAACTAGGGGAGACCCAGTACTTC.

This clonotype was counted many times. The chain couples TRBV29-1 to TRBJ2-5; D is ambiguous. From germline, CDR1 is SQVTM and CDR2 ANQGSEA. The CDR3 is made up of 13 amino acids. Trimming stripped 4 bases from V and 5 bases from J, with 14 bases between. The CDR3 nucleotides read TGCAGCGTTGCGGATAGCACGCGGGAGACCCAGTACTTC. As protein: CSVADSTRETQYF.

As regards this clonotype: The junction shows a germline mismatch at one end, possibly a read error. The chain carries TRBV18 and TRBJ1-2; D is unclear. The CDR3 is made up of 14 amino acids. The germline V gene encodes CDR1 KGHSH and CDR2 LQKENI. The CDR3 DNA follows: TGTGCCGGCTCACCTGCGGCGACCCCCTATGGCTACACCTTC. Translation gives CAGSPAATPYGYTF. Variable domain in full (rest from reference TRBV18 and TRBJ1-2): NAGVMQNPRHLVRRRGQEARLRCSPMKGHSHVYWYRQLPEEGLKFMVYLQKENIIDESGMPKERFSAEFPKEGPSILRIQQVVRGDSAAYFCAGSPAATPYGYTFGSGTRLTVV.

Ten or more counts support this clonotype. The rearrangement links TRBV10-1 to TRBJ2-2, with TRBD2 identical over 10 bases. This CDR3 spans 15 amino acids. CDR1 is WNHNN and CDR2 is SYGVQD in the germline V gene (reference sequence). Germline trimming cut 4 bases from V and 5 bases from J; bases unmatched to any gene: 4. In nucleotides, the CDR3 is TGCGCCAGCAGTGTGGAAGCGGGAGGGACCGGGGAGCTGTTTTTT. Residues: CASSVEAGGTGELFF.

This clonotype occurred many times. The CDR3 nucleotides are TGTGCCAGCAGTTACACAGGGTTAGCTAACTATGGCTACACCTTC. It translates to CASSYTGLANYGYTF. The chain is built from TRBV6-1 and TRBJ1-2; D might be TRBD1 (6 bases). Germline CDR1 is MNHNS and CDR2 is SASEGT. V lost 5 bases, J lost 0 bases, and 13 bases lay in between. The CDR3 has 15 residues.

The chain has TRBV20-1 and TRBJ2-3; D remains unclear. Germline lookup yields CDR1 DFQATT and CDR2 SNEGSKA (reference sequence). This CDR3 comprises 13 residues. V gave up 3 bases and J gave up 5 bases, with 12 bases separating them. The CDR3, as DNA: TGCAGTGCTAGGTGGGAAGTAGGAGATACGCAGTATTTT. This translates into CSARWEVGDTQYF.

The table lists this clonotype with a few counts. The CDR3 bases are TGTGCCACCCACCCGGCGTCGAACACCGGGGAGCTGTTTTTT. Its protein product is CATHPASNTGELFF. The chain uses TRBV12-3 or TRBV12-4 and TRBJ2-2; D is ambiguous. The CDR3 consists of 14 residues. Trimming removed 10 bases from V and 0 bases from J, with 12 bases in between.

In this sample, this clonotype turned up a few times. The DNA of the CDR3 is TGTGCCAGCCTCGAGGTAGGGGGTTACGAGCAGTACTTC. It translates to CASLEVGGYEQYF. The chain links TRBV2 to TRBJ2-7; D may be TRBD1 (6 bases). The CDR3 covers 13 residues. Germline lookup yields CDR1 SNHLY and CDR2 FYNNEI. Between the trimmed V and J ends, which lost 8 bases and 4 bases, there was a span of 15 bases.

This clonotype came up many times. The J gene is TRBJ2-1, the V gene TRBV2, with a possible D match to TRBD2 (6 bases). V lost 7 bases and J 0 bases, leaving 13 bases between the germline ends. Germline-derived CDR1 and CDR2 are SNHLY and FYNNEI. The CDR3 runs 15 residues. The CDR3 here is CASIWDLSSYNEQFF. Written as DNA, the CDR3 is TGTGCCAGCATCTGGGACTTGAGCTCCTACAATGAGCAGTTCTTC.

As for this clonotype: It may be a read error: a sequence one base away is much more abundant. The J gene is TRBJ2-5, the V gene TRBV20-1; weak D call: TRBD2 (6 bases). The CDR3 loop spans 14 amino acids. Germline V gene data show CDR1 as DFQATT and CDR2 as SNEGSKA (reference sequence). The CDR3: CSASGGGGQEIQYF. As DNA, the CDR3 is TGCAGTGCTAGTGGTGGTGGAGGGCAAGAGATCCAGTACTTC.

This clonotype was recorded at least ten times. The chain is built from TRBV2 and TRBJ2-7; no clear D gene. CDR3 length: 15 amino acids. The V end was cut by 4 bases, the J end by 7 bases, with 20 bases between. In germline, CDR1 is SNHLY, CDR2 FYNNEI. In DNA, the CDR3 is TGTGCCAGCAGTGTCCCCGGCCCCGGCCGATGGGAGCAGTACTTC. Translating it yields CASSVPGPGRWEQYF.

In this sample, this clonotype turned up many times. The CDR3 loop reads CSTLLRLDPYNEQFF. The CDR3 bases are TGCAGCACTCTGCTACGACTAGATCCCTACAATGAGCAGTTCTTC. The chain employs TRBV29-1 and TRBJ2-1; D possibly corresponds to TRBD2 (6 bases). From germline, CDR1 is SQVTM and CDR2 ANQGSEA. Trimming left V 8 bases short and J 2 bases short, with 19 bases between. This CDR3 spans 15 amino acids.

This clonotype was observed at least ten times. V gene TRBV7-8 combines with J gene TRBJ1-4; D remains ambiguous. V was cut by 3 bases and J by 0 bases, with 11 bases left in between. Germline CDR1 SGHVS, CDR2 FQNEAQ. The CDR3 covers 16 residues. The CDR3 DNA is TGTGCCAGCAGCTTTTCTAGTCTTGCAACTAATGAAAAACTGTTTTTT. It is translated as CASSFSSLATNEKLFF.

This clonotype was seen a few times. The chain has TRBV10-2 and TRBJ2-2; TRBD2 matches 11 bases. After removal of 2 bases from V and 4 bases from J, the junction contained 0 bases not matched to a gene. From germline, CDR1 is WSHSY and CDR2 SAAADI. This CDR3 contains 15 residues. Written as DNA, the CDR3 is TGCGCCAGCAGTGAGACTAGCGGGAGCACCGGGGAGCTGTTTTTT. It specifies CASSETSGSTGELFF.